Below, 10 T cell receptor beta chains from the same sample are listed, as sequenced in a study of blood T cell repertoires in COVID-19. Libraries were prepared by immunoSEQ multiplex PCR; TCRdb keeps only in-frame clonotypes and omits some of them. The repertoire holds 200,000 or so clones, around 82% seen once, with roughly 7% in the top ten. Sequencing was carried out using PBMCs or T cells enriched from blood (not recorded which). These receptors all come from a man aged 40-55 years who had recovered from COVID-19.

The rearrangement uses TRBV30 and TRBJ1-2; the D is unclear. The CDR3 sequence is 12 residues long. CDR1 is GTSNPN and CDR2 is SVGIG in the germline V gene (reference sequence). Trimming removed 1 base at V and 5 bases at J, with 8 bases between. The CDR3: CAWSGPGYGYTF. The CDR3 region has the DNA TGTGCCTGGAGTGGGCCCGGGTATGGCTACACCTTC.

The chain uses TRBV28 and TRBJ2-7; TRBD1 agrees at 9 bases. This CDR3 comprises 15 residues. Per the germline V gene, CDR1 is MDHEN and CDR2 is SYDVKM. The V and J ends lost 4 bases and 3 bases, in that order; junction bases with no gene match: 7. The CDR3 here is CASSSLGTGIYEQYF. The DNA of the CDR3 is TGTGCCAGCAGTTCCCTCGGGACAGGGATCTACGAGCAGTACTTC.

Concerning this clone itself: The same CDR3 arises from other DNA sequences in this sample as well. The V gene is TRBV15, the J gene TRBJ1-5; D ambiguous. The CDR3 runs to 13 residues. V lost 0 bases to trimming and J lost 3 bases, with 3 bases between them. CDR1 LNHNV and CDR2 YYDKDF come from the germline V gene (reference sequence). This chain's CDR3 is CATSRDYNQPQHF. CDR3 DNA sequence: TGTGCCACCAGCAGAGACTACAATCAGCCCCAGCATTTT.

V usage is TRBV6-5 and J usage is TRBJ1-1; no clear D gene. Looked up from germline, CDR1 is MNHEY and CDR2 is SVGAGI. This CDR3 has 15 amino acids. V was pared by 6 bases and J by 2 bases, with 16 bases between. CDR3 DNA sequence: TGTGCCAGCAGCCCCGGGGAGGGTCGAAACACTGAAGCTTTCTTT. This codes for CASSPGEGRNTEAFF.

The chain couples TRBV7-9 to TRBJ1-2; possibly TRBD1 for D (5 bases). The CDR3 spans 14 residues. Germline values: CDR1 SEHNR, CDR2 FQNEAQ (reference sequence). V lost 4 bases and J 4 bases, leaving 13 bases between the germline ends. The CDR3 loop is CASSSADRLYGYTF. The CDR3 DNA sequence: TGTGCCAGCAGCTCTGCAGACAGACTCTATGGCTACACCTTC.

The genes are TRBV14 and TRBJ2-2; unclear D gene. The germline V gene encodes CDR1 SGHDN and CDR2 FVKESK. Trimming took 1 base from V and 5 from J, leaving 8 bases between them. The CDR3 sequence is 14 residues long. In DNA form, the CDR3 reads TGTGCCAGCAGCCAAGTGACCGGGACCGGGGAGCTGTTTTTT. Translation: CASSQVTGTGELFF. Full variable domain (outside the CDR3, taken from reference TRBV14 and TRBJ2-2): EAGVTQFPSHSVIEKGQTVTLRCDPISGHDNLYWYRRVMGKEIKFLLHFVKESKQDESGMPNNRFLAERTGGTYSTLKVQPAELEDSGVYFCASSQVTGTGELFFGEGSRLTVL.

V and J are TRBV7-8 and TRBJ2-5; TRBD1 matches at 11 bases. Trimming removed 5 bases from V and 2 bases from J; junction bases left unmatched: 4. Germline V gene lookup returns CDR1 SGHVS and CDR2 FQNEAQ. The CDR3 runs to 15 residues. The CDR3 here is CASSEDRGHQETQYF. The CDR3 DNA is TGTGCCAGCAGCGAGGACAGGGGGCATCAAGAGACCCAGTACTTC.

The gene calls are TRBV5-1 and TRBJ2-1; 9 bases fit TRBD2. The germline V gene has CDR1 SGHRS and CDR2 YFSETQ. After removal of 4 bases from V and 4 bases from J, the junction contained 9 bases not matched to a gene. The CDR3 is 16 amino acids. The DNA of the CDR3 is TGCGCCAGCAGCCGGTCCCGGACTAGCGTGTACAATGAGCAGTTCTTC. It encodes CASSRSRTSVYNEQFF.

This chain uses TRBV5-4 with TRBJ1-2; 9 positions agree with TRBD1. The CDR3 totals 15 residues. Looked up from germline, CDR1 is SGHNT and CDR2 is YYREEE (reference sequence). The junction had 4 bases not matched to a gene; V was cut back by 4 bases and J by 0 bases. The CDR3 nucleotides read TGTGCCAGCAGCATGGGACAGGGAACTAACTATGGCTACACCTTC. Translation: CASSMGQGTNYGYTF.

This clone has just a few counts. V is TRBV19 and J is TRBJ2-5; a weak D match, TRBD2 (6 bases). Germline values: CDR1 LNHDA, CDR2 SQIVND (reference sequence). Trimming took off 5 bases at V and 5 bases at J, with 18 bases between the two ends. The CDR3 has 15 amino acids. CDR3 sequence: CASSLMAGMGETQYF. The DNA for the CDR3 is TGTGCCAGTAGTCTAATGGCGGGGATGGGGGAGACCCAGTACTTC.